These T cell receptor beta chains were read from a single sample in a study of PD-1 blockade in classical Hodgkin lymphoma. Profiling relied on immunoSEQ multiplex PCR, and the TCRdb table lists in-frame clones only, not all of them. This sample carries some 46,000 clones, around 81% of them seen once, and the ten largest clones take about 20%. Source: peripheral blood mononuclear cells (PBMCs), taken before the second cycle of nivolumab. The origin of the receptors is a human donor with classical Hodgkin lymphoma. CDR3s include the opening cysteine and the closing phenylalanine or tryptophan. Fields, in order: V gene, clone size, J gene, D gene, CDR3 DNA, CDR3 protein. D genes are given only for firm matches. The size field is filled for only some rows; it gives once, few, many or a size class.

TRBV28	-	TRBJ2-3	-	TGTGCCAACCCCCCCACAGGGATGGGCACAGATACGCAGTATTTT	CANPPTGMGTDTQYF
TRBV6-5	once	TRBJ2-7	TRBD2	TGTGCCAGCAGTAGCGGGGGCCCGGTAGTAGGGCAGTACTTC	CASSSGGPVVGQYF
TRBV5-1	-	TRBJ2-3	TRBD2	TGCGCCAGCAGCTTGATACTAGCGGGGTCTGCAGATACGCAGTATTTT	CASSLILAGSADTQYF
TRBV5-4	-	TRBJ1-6	TRBD1	TGTGCCTACCTCAGGGGGGTTGATTCACCCCTCCACTTT	CAYLRGVDSPLHF
TRBV5-4	-	TRBJ2-7	-	TGTGCCAGCAGCTTGAAGGCCGGCAGTTACGAGCAGTACTTC	CASSLKAGSYEQYF
TRBV7-9	few	TRBJ2-3	-	TGTGCCAGCAGCTTAACAGGGAGCACAGATACGCAGTATTTT	CASSLTGSTDTQYF
TRBV5-1	-	TRBJ2-7	-	TGCGCCAGCAGCCTGGTCGGGGGCGTGGGTCTCGAGCAGTACTTC	CASSLVGGVGLEQYF
TRBV30	-	TRBJ2-1	TRBD2	TGTGCCTGGAGTGAGGATGCGGGACTAGCGGGAGTAACCTTTTACAATGAGCAGTTCTTC	CAWSEDAGLAGVTFYNEQFF
TRBV4-2	-	TRBJ1-2	TRBD1	TGTGCCAGCAGCCTGGGCGGGACAGAAAGTTCCTACTATGGCTACACCTTC	CASSLGGTESSYYGYTF
TRBV27	few	TRBJ2-7	TRBD2	TGTGCCAGCAGTTTAGGATCCGGGGAGGGTCGGGGCTACGAGCAGTACTTC	CASSLGSGEGRGYEQYF
TRBV2	-	TRBJ1-5	TRBD1	TGTGCCAGCAGCCCTCGGGACAGATTCAATCAGCCCCAGCATTTT	CASSPRDRFNQPQHF
TRBV30	-	TRBJ2-7	-	TGTGCCTGGAGGGACCGCCGCTCCTACGAGCAGTACTTC	CAWRDRRSYEQYF
TRBV7-2	-	TRBJ1-2	-	TGTGCCAGCAGCCTCCCGATGGGGGCACCCACCTTC	CASSLPMGAPTF
TRBV5-4	-	TRBJ2-3	-	TGTGCCAGCAGCTTCGGTTGGACCTCTGATGATACGCAGTATTTT	CASSFGWTSDDTQYF
TRBV11-2	few	TRBJ2-1	-	TGTGCCAGCAGCCAACGGGGGTCAGACTACAATGAGCAGTTCTTC	CASSQRGSDYNEQFF
TRBV5-4	-	TRBJ2-7	TRBD2	TGTGCCAGCAGCACGACTAGCGGGGGTTACTACGAGCAGTACTTC	CASSTTSGGYYEQYF
TRBV7-8	-	TRBJ2-2	-	TGTGCCAGCAGCTTATTTAGTAGCGGAACCGGGGAGCTGTTTTTT	CASSLFSSGTGELFF
TRBV9	-	TRBJ1-2	-	TGTGCCAGCAGCGTTCGGCAGGGCATTAACTATGGCTACACCTTC	CASSVRQGINYGYTF
TRBV30	few	TRBJ1-1	-	TGTGCCTGGAGTGTGAAATGGATGGGGGACACTGAAGCTTTCTTT	CAWSVKWMGDTEAFF
TRBV9	-	TRBJ2-1	TRBD2	TGTGCCAGCAGCGTAGGGAACCCTAGCGGGGGGGCGGGTGAGCAGTTCTTC	CASSVGNPSGGAGEQFF
TRBV19	-	TRBJ2-7	TRBD2	TGTGCCAGTAGTATAGTGGGGGGGTCCTACGAGCAGTACTTC	CASSIVGGSYEQYF
TRBV2	-	TRBJ1-5	-	TGTGCCAGCAGTGAGGAAGGATTTCAGCCCCAGCATTTT	CASSEEGFQPQHF
TRBV2	-	TRBJ1-2	-	TGTGCCAGCGTAAAACAGACTAACTATGGCTACACCTTC	CASVKQTNYGYTF
TRBV30	-	TRBJ2-7	-	TGTGCCTGGAGCGGGGATAGCTACTACGAGCAGTACTTC	CAWSGDSYYEQYF
TRBV11-2	-	TRBJ2-7	-	TGTGCCAGCAGCTTAGAGGAGACACGGGCGTCGTACTTC	CASSLEETRASYF
TRBV14	-	TRBJ2-6	-	TGTGCCAGCAGCCAAGAGTTTACCCGTCCGCGGGCCAACGTCCTGACTTTC	CASSQEFTRPRANVLTF
TRBV27	few	TRBJ1-1	TRBD1	TGTGCCAGCAGTGCTAATCAGGGGGTTTGGATGAACACTGAAGCTTTCTTT	CASSANQGVWMNTEAFF
TRBV14	-	TRBJ2-3	TRBD2	TGTGCCAGCAGCGGAAGGGCTAGCGGTAGAGATACGCAGTATTTT	CASSGRASGRDTQYF
TRBV19	-	TRBJ1-1	-	TGTGCCAGTAGCCGGGCCGGACCGAACACTGAAGCTTTCTTT	CASSRAGPNTEAFF
TRBV5-1	-	TRBJ2-5	-	TGCGCCAGCAGCTTGGAGGCCTCGGTTCTCCAAGAGACCCAGTACTTC	CASSLEASVLQETQYF
TRBV5-6	-	TRBJ1-2	-	TGTGCCAGCAGCCCGAGCGGACATTGGGTAGGCTATGGCTACACCTTC	CASSPSGHWVGYGYTF
TRBV19	-	TRBJ1-2	TRBD1	TGTGCCAGTAAAGGGGGCGGCCTGTCCCGATTGATCTTCGGCTACACCTTC	CASKGGGLSRLIFGYTF
TRBV7-8	-	TRBJ2-1	-	TGTGCCAGCAGCTTAAGCAGGTACAATGAGCAGTTCTTC	CASSLSRYNEQFF
TRBV18	-	TRBJ2-7	-	TGTGCCAGCTCACCACCCCTAAGCCAGGGCTACGAGCAGTACTTC	CASSPPLSQGYEQYF
TRBV7-2	-	TRBJ2-7	-	TGTGCCAGCAGCTTAGTAGCGAGGACCTTAACTTCCTACGAGCAGTACTTC	CASSLVARTLTSYEQYF
TRBV10-1	-	TRBJ2-7	TRBD2	TGCGCCAGCAGGCTGACGGGGGGAGACTGCGAGCAGTACTTC	CASRLTGGDCEQYF
TRBV7-9	-	TRBJ2-5	-	TGTGCCAGCAGCTTTCACCCGGTCGGAGAGCAGTACTTC	CASSFHPVGEQYF
TRBV4-1	-	TRBJ2-5	TRBD1	TGCGCCAGCAGCCAAGATATTAGAGGGGGCTGGTGGGAGACCCAGTACTTC	CASSQDIRGGWWETQYF
TRBV18	-	TRBJ1-1	-	TGTGCCAGCTCTAACCGGAGGGCCGCTGAAGCTTTCTTT	CASSNRRAAEAFF
TRBV19	-	TRBJ1-1	TRBD1	TGTGCCAGTAGTGCGAGACAGGGGCCTGGGGACACTGAAGCTTTCTTT	CASSARQGPGDTEAFF
TRBV5-6	-	TRBJ1-5	-	TGTGCCAGCAGCGTGACAGCTAATCAGCCCCAGCATTTT	CASSVTANQPQHF
TRBV7-9	-	TRBJ1-1	TRBD1	TGTGCCAGCAGCTTAAGGGGGCCTGAAGGCACTGAAGCTTTCTTT	CASSLRGPEGTEAFF
TRBV7-3	once	TRBJ1-1	-	TGTGCCAGCAGCCCCGATCGACAGCTTGAAGCTTTCTTT	CASSPDRQLEAFF
TRBV30	-	TRBJ1-5	-	TGTGCCTGGAGGGCACCAACAGCGTCTAGCAATCAGCCCCAGCATTTT	CAWRAPTASSNQPQHF
TRBV10-3	few	TRBJ2-1	TRBD2	TGTGCCATCAGTGGGACTAGCGGGATTTTCGATGAGCAGTTCTTC	CAISGTSGIFDEQFF
TRBV29-1	once	TRBJ2-7	-	TGCAGCGTCCGCCTGGACAGCCTGACCTACGAGCAGTACTTC	CSVRLDSLTYEQYF
TRBV4-3	few	TRBJ2-7	-	TGCGCCAGCAGCCAAGGAGTCGTAGTTGAAGCCCACGAGCAGTACTTC	CASSQGVVVEAHEQYF
TRBV18	few	TRBJ2-1	-	TGTGCCAGCTCACCACCGTTGGCCGGGGGGCATGAGCAGTTCTTC	CASSPPLAGGHEQFF
TRBV27	-	TRBJ1-2	-	TGTGCCAGCGGAGCGAGGACGGCATATGGCTACACCTTC	CASGARTAYGYTF